This TCR beta chain was captured in a study of blood T cells in healthy people across ages. Across the whole study: Template-switching capture recovered about one barcoded beta molecule per two T cells. Study outcomes and limitations: Fewer expanded clones and more diversity marked long-lived versus aged donors. TCR beta diversity, measured per million T cells, fell in a roughly linear way with age. Diversity estimates drawn from one million T cells were deemed underestimates.

V was pared by 8 bases and J by 2 bases, with 13 bases of the junction left unmatched. The V gene's germline CDR1 is SQVTM and CDR2 ANQGSEA. CDR3 length: 17 amino acids. Combining a sample-barcoded 5' primer with a J-beta primer mix, a second PCR ran for roughly 6 to 11 cycles. One entry per CDR3 protein, called by TCRdb with MiXCR from the 5' RACE reads. The table includes about 1.6 million distinct CDR3 sequences, roughly 32% detected once. This clonotype has at least ten counts. The antigen remains undetermined. This chain uses TRBV29-1 with TRBJ2-1, with 12 bases that match TRBD2. Source material: blood. The receptor was isolated from a woman in her 30s in good health. The CDR3 reads CSTRRLAGEQTYNEQFF. CDR3 nucleotides: TGCAGCACTAGGAGACTAGCGGGAGAGCAGACCTACAATGAGCAGTTCTTC.